What follows are 28 T cell receptor beta chains derived from one specimen sequenced in a study of shared clonotypes between healthy human individuals. Sequencing was performed with immunoSEQ multiplex PCR; in TCRdb, only in-frame clones are kept and a portion is missing. The sample has 300,000 to 400,000 clones; around 70% are singletons. Sample: memory CD4+ T cells sorted from blood. Subset defined: CD45RA-negative fraction. These receptors were obtained from a man in his thirties or forties in good health.

V gene TRBV2 combines with J gene TRBJ2-7; 13 nucleotides match TRBD2. This CDR3 has 15 amino acids. Trimming cost V 6 bases and J 4 bases; bases outside gene matches: 6. Germline V gene sequence: CDR1 SNHLY, CDR2 FYNNEI. The CDR3 spells CASRLAGGSPYEQYF. CDR3 nucleotide sequence: TGTGCCAGCAGACTAGCGGGAGGGTCCCCGTACGAGCAGTACTTC.

Here the CDR3 DNA reads TGTGCCAGCAGTTTCGGACAGGGAGACACAGATACGCAGTATTTT. Protein: CASSFGQGDTDTQYF. This sequence joins TRBV6-6 and TRBJ2-3; 8 bases align to TRBD1. The V segment lost 4 bases and the J segment 2 bases; nucleotides outside the gene matches: 5. The CDR3 has 15 residues. The germline V gene has CDR1 MNHNY and CDR2 SVGAGI (reference sequence).

The chain links TRBV30 to TRBJ1-1; 7 bases align to TRBD1. The CDR3 spans 12 residues. CDR1 is GTSNPN and CDR2 is SVGIG in the germline V gene (reference sequence). Trimming cost V 7 bases and J 11 bases; bases outside gene matches: 13. CDR3 in DNA: TGTGCCTCGAACCGGGACAGCGTGATCGCTTTCTTT. It translates to CASNRDSVIAFF. The variable domain in full, completed from reference TRBV30 and TRBJ1-1, reads SQTIHQWPATLVQPVGSPLSLECTVEGTSNPNLYWYRQAAGRGLQLLFYSVGIGQISSEVPQNLSASRPQDRQFILSSKKLLLSDSGFYLCASNRDSVIAFFGQGTRLTVV.

The chain combines TRBV7-9 with TRBJ2-1, with 7 bases that match TRBD2. The V and J ends lost 9 bases and 9 bases, in that order; junction bases with no gene match: 8. The CDR3 extends over 12 amino acids. Per germline, CDR1 SEHNR and CDR2 FQNEAQ (reference sequence). Here the CDR3 DNA reads TGTGCCAGTAGTTCTTCGGGGGGTGAGCAGTTCTTC. Protein sequence: CASSSSGGEQFF.

The table lists this clone with a few counts. The chain employs TRBV29-1 and TRBJ2-5; D not resolved. Germline values: CDR1 SQVTM, CDR2 ANQGSEA. Between the trimmed V and J ends, which lost 2 bases and 0 bases, there was a span of 19 bases. This CDR3 has 17 residues. For the CDR3, the DNA is TGCAGCGTTGAATATTGGGCAGGCCGAAAGTACCAAGAGACCCAGTACTTC. Translating it yields CSVEYWAGRKYQETQYF.

The V and J genes are TRBV5-1 and TRBJ2-7; weak D call: TRBD2 (6 bases). This CDR3 contains 17 residues. Germline V lookup: CDR1 SGHRS, CDR2 YFSETQ. V dropped 3 bases and J dropped 3 bases, with 22 bases sitting between them. The CDR3 spells CASSYPRDFSTIYEQYF. The CDR3 region has the DNA TGCGCCAGCAGCTATCCTCGGGACTTCTCTACGATCTACGAGCAGTACTTC. Looking up the rest from reference TRBV5-1 and TRBJ2-7 gives the full variable domain: KAGVTQTPRYLIKTRGQQVTLSCSPISGHRSVSWYQQTPGQGLQFLFEYFSETQRNKGNFPGRFSGRQFSNSRSEMNVSTLELGDSALYLCASSYPRDFSTIYEQYFGPGTRLTVT.

This clone is a singleton in its sample. This chain uses TRBV5-4 with TRBJ2-3; D unresolved. The CDR3 is 14 residues long. CDR1 and CDR2 from the germline V gene are SGHNT and YYREEE (reference sequence). Trimming shortened V by 4 bases and J by 2 bases, and 11 bases separated the two germline ends. The CDR3 bases are TGTGCCAGCAGCCCGGACGGATTCACAGATACGCAGTATTTT. It translates to CASSPDGFTDTQYF. The whole variable domain, filled in from reference TRBV5-4 and TRBJ2-3, reads ETGVTQSPTHLIKTRGQQVTLRCSSQSGHNTVSWYQQALGQGPQFIFQYYREEENGRGNFPPRFSGLQFPNYSSELNVNALELDDSALYLCASSPDGFTDTQYFGPGTRLTVL.

The chain is built from TRBV11-2 and TRBJ1-2; 9 bases map to TRBD1. This CDR3 contains 13 residues. Trimming at V came to 5 bases and at J to 8 bases, leaving 6 bases not matched to a gene. From germline, CDR1 is SGHAT and CDR2 FQNNGV. CDR3 bases: TGTGCCAGCAGCCCGGACAGGGGCTTGGGCTACACCTTC. Encoded protein: CASSPDRGLGYTF.

This rearrangement joins TRBV18 to TRBJ2-2; 7 nucleotides align to TRBD1. V dropped 8 bases and J dropped 5; count of bases not matched to a gene: 8. Germline CDR1 KGHSH, CDR2 LQKENI. This CDR3 contains 14 residues. This CDR3 reads CASGDRAGTGELFF. The CDR3 nucleotides are TGTGCCAGCGGCGACAGGGCTGGAACCGGGGAGCTGTTTTTT.

The chain employs TRBV5-1 and TRBJ2-5, with D hard to call. Germline loops: CDR1 SGHRS, CDR2 YFSETQ. V dropped 2 bases and J dropped 4 bases, with 6 bases sitting between them. This CDR3 region has 12 residues. The CDR3 DNA is TGCGCCAGCAGCTTAACCCTAGAGACCCAGTACTTC. Translation: CASSLTLETQYF.

This sequence joins TRBV2 and TRBJ1-4, with D hard to call. Trimming pared 5 bases from V and 3 bases from J, leaving 10 bases between. CDR3 length equals 14 residues. CDR1 and CDR2 (germline): SNHLY, FYNNEI. The CDR3 DNA reads as TGTGCCAGCAGTCCGAACGGAGCTAATGAAAAACTGTTTTTT. It encodes CASSPNGANEKLFF.

Written as DNA, the CDR3 is TGTGCCATCAGACGGGACTTAAGCTCCTACAATGAGCAGTTCTTC. Protein sequence: CAIRRDLSSYNEQFF. This chain uses TRBV10-3 with TRBJ2-1; tentatively, D is TRBD2 (6 bases). Per the germline V gene, CDR1 is ENHRY and CDR2 is SYGVKD. The V gene lost 6 bases and the J gene lost 0 bases, with 12 bases spanning the gap. This CDR3 contains 15 residues.

The CDR3 DNA reads as TGTGCCAGCAGTTTATTGGGGGGCTCGGAGACCCAGTACTTC. Protein: CASSLLGGSETQYF. The rearrangement joins TRBV27 to TRBJ2-5; tentatively, D is TRBD1 or TRBD2 (6 bases each). The V gene's germline CDR1 is MNHEY and CDR2 SMNVEV (reference sequence). CDR3 length: 14 amino acids. Trimming shortened V by 1 base and J by 5 bases, and 11 bases separated the two germline ends.

This chain links TRBV14 with TRBJ1-6; D call uncertain. The CDR3 loop spans 16 amino acids. CDR1 and CDR2 (germline): SGHDN, FVKESK. The V end lost 0 bases, the J end lost 6 bases, and 12 bases lay between the germline ends. This chain's CDR3 is CASSQDGGVANSPLHF. In DNA, the CDR3 is TGTGCCAGCAGCCAAGATGGTGGAGTAGCTAATTCACCCCTCCACTTT.

CDR3 DNA sequence: TGTGCCAGCAGTGTGCAAGGACTTATCTCCTACAATGAGCAGTTCTTC. Protein: CASSVQGLISYNEQFF. The V call is TRBV2, the J call TRBJ2-1; a possible D gene is TRBD2 (5 bases). Germline V gives CDR1 SNHLY, CDR2 FYNNEI. CDR3 length: 16 amino acids. V was shortened by 4 bases and J by 0 bases, with 13 bases between the two germline ends.

This clone showed up just once. The V call is TRBV19, the J call TRBJ1-5, with TRBD1 matching 11 bases. V lost 5 bases and J lost 1; bases outside the gene matches: 7. This CDR3 contains 17 residues. The germline gives CDR1 LNHDA, CDR2 SQIVND (reference sequence). The CDR3 loop reads CASSSRTGGLSNQPQHF. CDR3 bases: TGTGCCAGTAGTTCGAGGACAGGGGGCTTGAGCAATCAGCCCCAGCATTTT. Full variable domain (missing parts from reference TRBV19 and TRBJ1-5): DGGITQSPKYLFRKEGQNVTLSCEQNLNHDAMYWYRQDPGQGLRLIYYSQIVNDFQKGDIAEGYSVSREKKESFPLTVTSAQKNPTAFYLCASSSRTGGLSNQPQHFGDGTRLSIL.

This clone was detected once. The CDR3 nucleotides read TGTGCCAGCAGCTCACTAGCGGGAGGGCCCGATACGCAGTATTTT. Translated, it gives CASSSLAGGPDTQYF. This sequence joins TRBV5-4 and TRBJ2-3, with 13 bases matching TRBD2. The germline CDR1 and CDR2 sequences are SGHNT and YYREEE (reference sequence). With 3 bases clipped from V and 6 bases from J, the junction kept 4 bases outside the gene matches. The CDR3 runs 15 residues. The whole variable domain, remainder taken from reference TRBV5-4 and TRBJ2-3, is ETGVTQSPTHLIKTRGQQVTLRCSSQSGHNTVSWYQQALGQGPQFIFQYYREEENGRGNFPPRFSGLQFPNYSSELNVNALELDDSALYLCASSSLAGGPDTQYFGPGTRLTVL.

The gene calls are TRBV4-2 and TRBJ2-1; D might be TRBD2 (6 bases). Per the germline V gene, CDR1 is LGHNA and CDR2 is YNFKEQ. This CDR3 is 15 amino acids long. V lost 4 bases and J lost 4, with 14 bases in between. The CDR3 loop is CASSLTTSLYNEQFF. The CDR3 region has the DNA TGTGCCAGCAGCCTAACGACTAGTCTTTACAATGAGCAGTTCTTC.

The chain employs TRBV6-5 and TRBJ1-5; 8 nucleotides agree with TRBD1. This CDR3 has 15 amino acids. The V gene's germline CDR1 is MNHEY and CDR2 SVGAGI. Germline trimming cut 2 bases from V and 5 bases from J; bases unmatched to any gene: 5. CDR3 protein: CASSYTYRGDQPQHF. In nucleotides, the CDR3 is TGTGCCAGCAGTTACACTTACAGGGGGGATCAGCCCCAGCATTTT.

The V gene is TRBV5-1, the J gene TRBJ2-5; no reliable D call. Germline CDR1 is SGHRS and CDR2 is YFSETQ. The CDR3 extends over 11 amino acids. V lost 2 bases, J lost 3 bases, and 2 bases lay in between. CDR3 in amino acids: CASSFKETQYF. The CDR3 DNA is TGCGCCAGCAGCTTTAAAGAGACCCAGTACTTC.

This clone was recorded many times. The chain couples TRBV25-1 to TRBJ2-7; 10 bases are shared with TRBD2. Germline-derived CDR1 and CDR2 are MGHDK and SYGVNS. After removal of 5 bases from V and 3 bases from J, the junction contained 16 bases not matched to a gene. CDR3 length: 18 amino acids. CDR3 nucleotides: TGTGCCAGCAGTCGCTCTACCCTAACACTAGCGGGGCGCTACGAGCAGTACTTC. This codes for CASSRSTLTLAGRYEQYF.

The chain employs TRBV27 and TRBJ2-3; the match to TRBD1 covers 7 bases. Per germline, CDR1 MNHEY and CDR2 SMNVEV (reference sequence). The CDR3 covers 16 residues. V lost 0 bases to trimming and J lost 3 bases; unmatched junction nucleotides: 6. The chain's CDR3 is CASSLSLTGWTDTQYF. As DNA, the CDR3 is TGTGCCAGCAGTTTATCATTGACAGGGTGGACAGATACGCAGTATTTT.

This chain uses TRBV2 with TRBJ1-4; D ambiguous. The germline V gene encodes CDR1 SNHLY and CDR2 FYNNEI. V was pared by 2 bases and J by 7 bases, with 5 bases between. The CDR3 totals 12 residues. This CDR3 is CASSESGEKLFF. CDR3 nucleotide sequence: TGTGCCAGCAGTGAATCGGGTGAAAAACTGTTTTTT.

This clone was detected only once. This chain links TRBV29-1 with TRBJ2-5, with a possible D match to TRBD2 (6 bases). The V end was cut by 6 bases, the J end by 5 bases, with 13 bases between. This CDR3 region has 12 residues. Germline CDR1 SQVTM, CDR2 ANQGSEA. In DNA form, the CDR3 reads TGCAGCGTCTCAGCGGGTGTGGAGACCCAGTACTTC. Protein product: CSVSAGVETQYF.

DNA for the CDR3: TGTGCCACCCTTTCGGCGAACACTGAAGCTTTCTTT. Translation: CATLSANTEAFF. The J gene is TRBJ1-1, the V gene TRBV19; no definite D call. CDR1 and CDR2 from the germline V gene are LNHDA and SQIVND (reference sequence). This CDR3 is 12 amino acids long. V lost 10 bases to trimming and J lost 1 base, with 10 bases between them.

A single count supports this clone. This chain uses TRBV6-4 with TRBJ1-2; 8 bases line up with TRBD1. Germline V gene sequence: CDR1 MRHNA, CDR2 SNTAGT. The CDR3 has 14 residues. Trimming cost V 5 bases and J 7 bases; bases outside gene matches: 9. Here the CDR3 DNA reads TGTGCCAGCAGTATTTCAGGGGGCGCGAGTGGCTACACCTTC. Its translation: CASSISGGASGYTF.

This chain uses TRBV6-6 with TRBJ1-2; D is ambiguous. Trimming cost V 5 bases and J 2 bases, with 12 bases left between them. Per the germline V gene, CDR1 is MNHNY and CDR2 is SVGAGI (reference sequence). The CDR3 runs 14 residues. The CDR3 sequence is CASSPDLGNYGYTF. The DNA of the CDR3 is TGTGCCAGCAGTCCCGACCTGGGAAACTATGGCTACACCTTC.

The chain links TRBV2 to TRBJ1-2; D remains unclear. The V gene's germline CDR1 is SNHLY and CDR2 FYNNEI. The CDR3 has 13 amino acids. V was pared by 0 bases and J by 7 bases, with 9 bases between. CDR3 coding DNA: TGTGCCAGCAGTGAAGCTCCGGGAGGTGGCTACACCTTC. Its translation: CASSEAPGGGYTF.